Below, 7 T cell receptor beta chains from the same sample are listed, as sequenced in a study of cytomegalovirus exposure and HLA in healthy donors. Both 60 Vbeta primers and 13 Jbeta primers went into the PCR. Here immunoSEQ multiplex PCR was the method, and the copy in TCRdb shows in-frame clones only, minus some. The repertoire holds fewer than 70,000 clones, roughly 70% seen once, with roughly 5.3% in the top ten. The sample consisted of PBMCs. The source of these receptors is a man aged 45-65 years in good health and CMV-seronegative.

CDR3 residues: CASSFGGHGPGGSPLHF. The CDR3 DNA sequence: TGTGCCAGCAGCTTCGGGGGGCACGGGCCCGGCGGGTCACCCCTCCACTTT. V usage is TRBV7-9 and J usage is TRBJ1-6, with a weak D call TRBD1 (6 bases). The CDR3 extends over 17 amino acids. Germline-derived CDR1 and CDR2 are SEHNR and FQNEAQ (reference sequence). Trimming removed 3 bases at V and 10 bases at J, with 22 bases between.

The sample holds a few counts of this clone. The J gene is TRBJ2-7, the V gene TRBV2; 8 positions agree with TRBD1. Germline CDR1 SNHLY, CDR2 FYNNEI. The length of the CDR3 is 14 residues. J was trimmed by 2 bases and V by 6 bases; bases with no gene match: 6. This CDR3 reads CASSRQGPTYEQYF. CDR3 DNA sequence: TGTGCCAGCAGCCGACAGGGGCCCACCTACGAGCAGTACTTC.

V and J are TRBV19 and TRBJ1-5; TRBD1 is a possible D gene (5 bases). Germline V gene data show CDR1 as LNHDA and CDR2 as SQIVND (reference sequence). V gave up 5 bases and J gave up 4 bases, with 12 bases separating them. This CDR3 is 14 amino acids long. The CDR3 coding sequence is TGTGCCAGTAGTCCGGGACTTGGGAATCAGCCCCAGCATTTT. Amino acid sequence: CASSPGLGNQPQHF.

The chain has TRBV4-1 and TRBJ1-5; D gene ambiguous. Trimming left V 0 bases short and J 4 bases short, with 7 bases between. CDR1 is MGHRA, CDR2 YSYEKL, per germline. This CDR3 comprises 14 residues. Here the CDR3 DNA reads TGCGCCAGCAGCCAAGACAGGAATAATCAGCCCCAGCATTTT. Protein product: CASSQDRNNQPQHF.

The gene calls are TRBV7-9 and TRBJ2-3; no firm D call. V shed 1 base and J shed 6 bases, with 8 bases lying between them. This CDR3 region has 13 residues. Per germline, CDR1 SEHNR and CDR2 FQNEAQ (reference sequence). The DNA for the CDR3 is TGTGCCAGCAGCTTAGGAACGGTGGATACGCAGTATTTT. Amino acid sequence: CASSLGTVDTQYF.

V is TRBV7-9 and J is TRBJ1-1, with D possibly being TRBD1 (6 bases). V dropped 4 bases and J dropped 3 bases, with 9 bases sitting between them. Germline CDR1 is SEHNR and CDR2 is FQNEAQ (reference sequence). The CDR3 loop spans 13 amino acids. The CDR3 DNA reads TGTGCCAGCAGCTCAGGGGTTTACACTGAAGCTTTCTTT. Residues: CASSSGVYTEAFF.

V and J are TRBV2 and TRBJ2-5; possibly TRBD1 for D (5 bases). The V end lost 0 bases, the J end lost 2 bases, and 16 bases lay between the germline ends. Germline V gene data show CDR1 as SNHLY and CDR2 as FYNNEI. The CDR3 spans 17 residues. CDR3 region: CASSEARGTVRQETQYF. CDR3 DNA: TGTGCCAGCAGTGAAGCAAGGGGTACGGTTCGGCAAGAGACCCAGTACTTC.